The 20 T cell receptor beta chains below come from one sample, sequenced in a study of blood T cell repertoires in COVID-19. Sequencing used immunoSEQ multiplex PCR; TCRdb keeps in-frame clones, though not all of them. Here the sample spans a few hundred thousand clones, approximately 89% being singletons. Material: peripheral blood. The receptors originated from an older woman with acute or convalescent COVID-19.

The chain combines TRBV28 with TRBJ1-2; TRBD1 matches at 7 bases. V lost 8 bases and J lost 4; bases outside the gene matches: 7. Germline V lookup: CDR1 MDHEN, CDR2 SYDVKM. This CDR3 is built from 13 residues. The CDR3 reads CASWQTGPYGYTF. CDR3 DNA sequence: TGTGCCAGCTGGCAGACAGGGCCCTATGGCTACACCTTC.

The genes are TRBV3-1 (or the pseudogene TRBV3-2) and TRBJ1-4, with D perhaps TRBD1 (5 bases). Germline V lookup: CDR1 LGHDT, CDR2 YNNKEL (reference sequence). V gave up 0 bases and J gave up 7 bases, with 12 bases separating them. This CDR3 region has 15 residues. CDR3 amino acids: CASSQDGGVGEKLFF. DNA of the CDR3: TGTGCCAGCAGCCAAGACGGAGGGGTTGGTGAAAAACTGTTTTTT.

The chain carries TRBV5-1 and TRBJ1-6, with a weak D call TRBD1 (6 bases). V shed 0 bases and J shed 9 bases, with 16 bases lying between them. This CDR3 region has 16 residues. CDR1 is SGHRS and CDR2 is YFSETQ in the germline V gene. The CDR3 loop is CASSLEPNPTGSPLHF. The CDR3 coding sequence is TGCGCCAGCAGCTTGGAACCGAACCCGACAGGTTCACCCCTCCACTTT.

This clone was detected only once. This rearrangement joins TRBV7-8 to TRBJ1-4; 7 positions agree with TRBD1. This CDR3 contains 16 residues. The germline V gene has CDR1 SGHVS and CDR2 FQNEAQ. Trimming took 2 bases from V and 5 from J; bases not matched to a gene: 8. CDR3 nucleotides: TGTGCCAGCAGCTTACCCCCCCGGGACAGAAATGAAAAACTGTTTTTT. Residues: CASSLPPRDRNEKLFF.

V usage is TRBV6-5 and J usage is TRBJ2-1; TRBD1 aligns across 8 bases. This CDR3 has 14 residues. Losses at the gene ends were 2 bases for V and 8 bases for J; bases not matched to a gene: 5. Germline CDR1 reads MNHEY; CDR2 reads SVGAGI. CDR3 protein: CASSYADRVHEQFF. In DNA, the CDR3 is TGTGCCAGCAGTTACGCGGACAGGGTCCATGAGCAGTTCTTC.

Concerning this clone: Other nucleotide sequences in the sample specify the same CDR3. The CDR3: CASSVAGSDTEAFF. For the CDR3, the DNA is TGTGCCAGCAGCGTAGCTGGTTCGGACACTGAAGCTTTCTTT. The V and J genes are TRBV9 and TRBJ1-1, with D uncertain. Trimming cost V 0 bases and J 3 bases, with 9 bases left between them. This CDR3 region has 14 residues. Germline V CDR1 and CDR2: SGDLS, YYNGEE. Full variable domain (rest looked up from reference TRBV9 and TRBJ1-1): DSGVTQTPKHLITATGQRVTLRCSPRSGDLSVYWYQQSLDQGLQFLIQYYNGEERAKGNILERFSAQQFPDLHSELNLSSLELGDSALYFCASSVAGSDTEAFFGQGTRLTVV.

This chain links TRBV5-8 with TRBJ1-1; D is perhaps TRBD1 (5 bases). CDR3 length: 16 residues. V was shortened by 0 bases and J by 2 bases, with 14 bases between the two germline ends. The V gene's germline CDR1 is SGHTS and CDR2 YDEGEE. CDR3 residues: CASSLGWQGGNTEAFF. The CDR3 nucleotides read TGTGCCAGCAGCTTGGGATGGCAGGGAGGTAACACTGAAGCTTTCTTT.

The chain employs TRBV5-5 and TRBJ2-7, with 7 positions matching TRBD1. Germline V CDR1 and CDR2: SGHKS, YYEKEE (reference sequence). J lost 0 bases, V lost 4 bases, and 7 bases had no gene match. This CDR3 comprises 15 residues. CDR3 in DNA: TGTGCCAGCAGCGACACCGGGACAGCCTCCTACGAGCAGTACTTC. Translation: CASSDTGTASYEQYF.

J is TRBJ2-3 and V is TRBV27, with 8 positions matching TRBD1. Germline loops: CDR1 MNHEY, CDR2 SMNVEV (reference sequence). Trimming took 3 bases from V and 5 from J; bases not matched to a gene: 4. The CDR3 is 14 amino acids. CDR3 DNA sequence: TGTGCCAGCAGTTTGTACAGGGGGAAAGATACGCAGTATTTT. Protein sequence: CASSLYRGKDTQYF.

The chain employs TRBV6-6 and TRBJ1-6, with TRBD1 matching 9 bases. The CDR3 spans 15 residues. The germline V gene has CDR1 MNHNY and CDR2 SVGAGI (reference sequence). V lost 4 bases to trimming and J lost 6 bases; unmatched junction nucleotides: 4. The CDR3 nucleotides read TGTGCCAGCAGTTCCAGGGGACAGGGTAATTCACCCCTCCACTTT. Translation gives CASSSRGQGNSPLHF.

This rearrangement joins TRBV19 to TRBJ1-2, with 8 bases lining up with TRBD1. Germline CDR1 LNHDA, CDR2 SQIVND (reference sequence). V shed 8 bases, J shed 13 bases, and the junction held 15 bases outside the gene matches. This CDR3 comprises 13 residues. This chain's CDR3 is CASADRVEDWGTF. CDR3 sequence (DNA): TGTGCCAGTGCGGACAGGGTCGAAGATTGGGGCACCTTC.

The chain carries TRBV5-1 and TRBJ1-5, with 7 nucleotides matching TRBD1. The germline V gene encodes CDR1 SGHRS and CDR2 YFSETQ. The CDR3 consists of 14 residues. With V trimmed by 0 bases and J by 7 bases, 4 bases remained unmatched. CDR3 sequence reads: CASSLEGAGQPQHF. Here the CDR3 DNA reads TGCGCCAGCAGCTTGGAGGGGGCAGGACAGCCCCAGCATTTT. The full variable domain, completed using reference TRBV5-1 and TRBJ1-5, is KAGVTQTPRYLIKTRGQQVTLSCSPISGHRSVSWYQQTPGQGLQFLFEYFSETQRNKGNFPGRFSGRQFSNSRSEMNVSTLELGDSALYLCASSLEGAGQPQHFGDGTRLSIL.

This chain connects TRBV23-1 to TRBJ1-6, with 9 bases lining up with TRBD1. TRBV23-1 is labeled an ORF, and its function is uncertain. CDR3 length equals 16 residues. The V gene end was trimmed by 7 bases and the J gene end by 6 bases; junction bases not matched to a gene: 10. The CDR3 protein is CASISRMGQGNSPLHF. In nucleotides, the CDR3 is TGCGCCAGCATATCAAGAATGGGACAGGGTAATTCACCCCTCCACTTT.

The V call is TRBV27, the J call TRBJ1-2; 7 bases align to TRBD1. Germline values: CDR1 MNHEY, CDR2 SMNVEV (reference sequence). Trimming removed 4 bases from V and 1 base from J; junction bases left unmatched: 21. This CDR3 is built from 20 residues. The CDR3 is CASSSPARGQAGRGNYGYTF. CDR3 DNA: TGTGCCAGCAGTTCCCCAGCCCGCGGACAGGCCGGAAGGGGTAACTATGGCTACACCTTC.

V and J are TRBV7-9 and TRBJ1-6, with 8 bases aligning to TRBD1. V was clipped by 3 bases and J by 0 bases; unmatched bases: 7. CDR3 size: 18 residues. In germline, CDR1 is SEHNR, CDR2 FQNEAQ (reference sequence). The CDR3 DNA reads as TGTGCCAGCAGCTTTCAGGGGGCTTGGAGCTCCTATAATTCACCCCTCCACTTT. It is translated as CASSFQGAWSSYNSPLHF.

CDR3 coding DNA: TGTGCCAGCAGCTTAAGCCCGAGGGGGTTGAATGGCTACACCTTC. Translating gives CASSLSPRGLNGYTF. The chain is built from TRBV11-2 and TRBJ1-2, with a tentative D call TRBD1 (6 bases). Trimming cost V 2 bases and J 6 bases, with 16 bases left between them. This CDR3 has 15 residues. Per germline, CDR1 SGHAT and CDR2 FQNNGV.

The CDR3 coding sequence is TGTGCCAGCAGCGTAGTCGCGGGAGACACCGGGGAGCTGTTTTTT. Its protein product is CASSVVAGDTGELFF. This chain joins TRBV9 and TRBJ2-2; 7 nucleotides line up with TRBD2. Germline V CDR1 and CDR2: SGDLS, YYNGEE. The CDR3 covers 15 residues. The ends lost 0 bases at V and 3 bases at J; junction bases unmatched: 2.

This clone was picked up one time. V gene TRBV28 combines with J gene TRBJ1-2; 8 nucleotides agree with TRBD1. The germline CDR1 and CDR2 sequences are MDHEN and SYDVKM. V shed 3 bases and J 4 bases; nucleotides not matched to a gene: 4. The CDR3 length is 14 residues. The chain's CDR3 is CASSLGQARYGYTF. The CDR3 DNA follows: TGTGCCAGCAGTTTGGGACAGGCTCGCTATGGCTACACCTTC.

The chain carries TRBV7-3 and TRBJ2-7; the match to TRBD2 covers 7 bases. Germline CDR1 is SGHTA and CDR2 is FQGTGA. This CDR3 contains 15 residues. J lost 0 bases, V lost 5 bases, and 7 bases had no gene match. CDR3 nucleotide sequence: TGTGCCAGCAGCCCTAGCGGCCAAAGCTCCTACGAGCAGTACTTC. The encoded protein is CASSPSGQSSYEQYF.

The chain links TRBV9 to TRBJ2-1; perhaps TRBD1 as D (6 bases). Germline V CDR1 and CDR2: SGDLS, YYNGEE. CDR3 length: 13 residues. Trimming removed 4 bases from V and 8 bases from J, with 13 bases in between. CDR3: CASSPQGRYEQFF. The CDR3 DNA reads TGTGCCAGCAGCCCCCAGGGGCGATATGAGCAGTTCTTC. Together with reference TRBV9 and TRBJ2-1, the CDR3 gives the full variable domain: DSGVTQTPKHLITATGQRVTLRCSPRSGDLSVYWYQQSLDQGLQFLIQYYNGEERAKGNILERFSAQQFPDLHSELNLSSLELGDSALYFCASSPQGRYEQFFGPGTRLTVL.